This is a list of T cell receptor beta chains from one sample in a study of identical twins. TCRdb used MiXCR to reprocess the 5' RACE reads, holding one entry per CDR3 protein. The data contain roughly 470,000 distinct CDR3 sequences, over 11% of them singletons. These records were also assigned to another study, of yellow fever vaccine responses in identical twins.

What was sequenced was CD4+ T cells sorted from blood. These receptor sequences come from a woman aged 18-29 years in good health. CDR3s include the opening cysteine and the closing phenylalanine or tryptophan. D genes are given only for firm matches. Size tells how often a clone was seen (once, few, many) or the class of an expanded clone, and some rows leave it out.

size	J	D	V	length	DNA	CDR3
NA	TRBJ1-1	TRBD1	TRBV20-1	12	TGCAGTGCTAGAGCAGGGGGGACTGAAGCTTTCTTT	CSARAGGTEAFF
once	TRBJ2-6	TRBD1	TRBV28	16	TGTGCCAGCAGTGCCGGGGACAGCTCTGGGGCCAACGTCCTGACTTTC	CASSAGDSSGANVLTF
few	TRBJ2-6	TRBD1	TRBV12-3/TRBV12-4	20	TGTGCCAGCAGTTTAAGGACAGGCCTCGTTACCATCTCTGGGGCCAACGTCCTGACTTTC	CASSLRTGLVTISGANVLTF
NA	TRBJ2-7	NA	TRBV28	14	TGTGCCAGCAGGTGGGCGGGGAACTCCTACGAGCAGTACTTC	CASRWAGNSYEQYF
NA	TRBJ2-5	TRBD1	TRBV12-5	15	TGTGCTAGTGGTTTGGATGACAGGGGGCTAGAGACCCAGTACTTC	CASGLDDRGLETQYF
NA	TRBJ2-1	NA	TRBV20-1	14	TGCAGTGCTAGGATGTCGCTAGTGCGTAATGAGCAGTTCTTC	CSARMSLVRNEQFF
few	TRBJ1-4	NA	TRBV6-5	15	TGTGCCAGCAGTTCGGGCAGAGCAACTAATGAAAAACTGTTTTTT	CASSSGRATNEKLFF
few	TRBJ2-2	TRBD2	TRBV5-5	16	TGTGCCAGCAGCTTGTCTAGCGGGACGAACACCGGGGAGCTGTTTTTT	CASSLSSGTNTGELFF
NA	TRBJ2-6	NA	TRBV11-1	19	TGTGCCAGCAGCTTAGATTTGAGTGGGCACTCCGGTGGGGCCAACGTCCTGACTTTC	CASSLDLSGHSGGANVLTF
NA	TRBJ2-2	NA	TRBV11-1	17	TGTGCCAGCAGCTTGCGCCTGCCTGACGCGAACACCGGGGAGCTGTTTTTT	CASSLRLPDANTGELFF
few	TRBJ2-3	TRBD2	TRBV11-2	15	TGTGCCAGCACCAACCCCGGACTAGCGGGGGCGACGCAGTATTTT	CASTNPGLAGATQYF
few	TRBJ2-7	TRBD2	TRBV3-1	15	TGTGCCAGCAGCCTCCGACTAGCTGGATCCTACGAGCAGTACTTC	CASSLRLAGSYEQYF
many	TRBJ2-2	NA	TRBV3-1	12	TGTGCCAGCAGCCAACTGGCGGGGGAGCTGTTTTTT	CASSQLAGELFF
NA	TRBJ2-2	NA	TRBV21-1	17	TGTGCCAGCAGCAATTTCTTAGGGGTCGACTACACCGGGGAGCTGTTTTTT	CASSNFLGVDYTGELFF
NA	TRBJ1-2	NA	TRBV29-1	12	TGCAGCGTTGGGGGTGACGTCTTTGGCTACACCTTC	CSVGGDVFGYTF
NA	TRBJ2-5	NA	TRBV20-1	13	TGCAGTGCCCTCGACGGCAACCAAGAGACCCAGTACTTC	CSALDGNQETQYF
many	TRBJ1-5	NA	TRBV10-3	16	TGTGCCATCGGCGGTTCTTCCGGAGGGTCGGATCAGCCCCAGCATTTT	CAIGGSSGGSDQPQHF
NA	TRBJ2-1	NA	TRBV27	16	TGTGCCAGCAGTTTATGGGGCGGGGCAACGCTCAATGAGCAGTTCTTC	CASSLWGGATLNEQFF
few	TRBJ2-7	TRBD2	TRBV20-1	17	TGCAGTGCTAGATCCCGACGGAGTAGCGGGAGAGGGAACGAGCAGTACTTC	CSARSRRSSGRGNEQYF
NA	TRBJ1-2	NA	TRBV24-1	13	TGTGCCACCAGTGACCCCTATTTTGGTGGCTACACCTTC	CATSDPYFGGYTF
NA	TRBJ2-2	TRBD1	TRBV6-1	16	TGTGCCAGCAGATCTAGGGACAGGGGCGACACCGGGGAGCTGTTTTTT	CASRSRDRGDTGELFF
few	TRBJ2-2	NA	TRBV5-1	14	TGCGCCAGCAGCTCGACGACTAACACCGGGGAGCTGTTTTTT	CASSSTTNTGELFF
NA	TRBJ2-2	TRBD1	TRBV4-1	17	TGCGCCAGCAGCCAAGATCTCCAGGGGGCGAACACCGGGGAGCTGTTTTTT	CASSQDLQGANTGELFF
NA	TRBJ2-7	TRBD2	TRBV5-1	15	TGCGCCAGCAGTTCTAGGGTATCGCGGGAGTACGAGCAGTACTTC	CASSSRVSREYEQYF
NA	TRBJ2-3	NA	TRBV20-1	13	TGCAGTGCTGCGAGAGAGTGGCAGGATACGCAGTATTTT	CSAAREWQDTQYF
many	TRBJ2-5	TRBD1	TRBV7-3	15	TGTGCCAGCAGCGTAGGGACAGGCCCCCAAGAGACCCAGTACTTC	CASSVGTGPQETQYF
few	TRBJ2-5	TRBD2	TRBV18	16	TGTGCCAGCTCAGGACCTAGCGGGGGGAACGAAGAGACCCAGTACTTC	CASSGPSGGNEETQYF
few	TRBJ2-7	TRBD2	TRBV6-1	15	TGTGCCAGCAGACAAAGCGGGGGGGGATATTACGAGCAGTACTTC	CASRQSGGGYYEQYF
few	TRBJ2-2	NA	TRBV15	17	TGTGCCACCAGCAGAGCCCCCGGGACTGGGAACACCGGGGAGCTGTTTTTT	CATSRAPGTGNTGELFF
many	TRBJ2-2	TRBD2	TRBV9	15	TGTGCCAGCAGCCGACTAGCGGGAGACACCGGGGAGCTGTTTTTT	CASSRLAGDTGELFF
NA	TRBJ2-7	NA	TRBV29-1	13	TGCAGCGTTGAAAGTGACAGTTCCTACGAGCAGTACTTC	CSVESDSSYEQYF
few	TRBJ2-7	NA	TRBV11-3	13	TGTGCCAGCAGCTTATGGAGCGACTACGAGCAGTACTTC	CASSLWSDYEQYF